The next 21 T cell receptor beta chains were all read from a single sample in a study of OX40 agonist ivuxolimab in advanced cancers. Profiling relied on immunoSEQ multiplex PCR, and the TCRdb table lists in-frame clones only, not all of them. Counted here are approximately 28,000 clones, roughly nine tenths occurring once; the ten biggest clones make up almost 9.5%. The specimen comprised CD4+ or CD8+ T cells sorted from blood, sampled in a trial of the OX40 agonist ivuxolimab. Source of these receptors: an adult with an advanced solid tumor such as melanoma, head and neck, liver or kidney cancer.

The chain has TRBV28 and TRBJ2-1; 10 bases map to TRBD1. Germline loops: CDR1 MDHEN, CDR2 SYDVKM. V trimming: 4 bases; J trimming: 5 bases; junction bases outside the gene matches: 8. The CDR3 loop spans 16 amino acids. This CDR3 is CASSSGPGQGNNEQFF. The CDR3 DNA sequence: TGTGCCAGCAGTTCGGGACCGGGACAGGGGAACAATGAGCAGTTCTTC.

Written as DNA, the CDR3 is TGTGCCAGCAGCTTCTCGACGGGACAGGGGAGACGTAAAGCTTTCTTT. Translating gives CASSFSTGQGRRKAFF. V is TRBV7-7 and J is TRBJ1-1, with TRBD1 identical over 10 bases. With V trimmed by 3 bases and J by 9 bases, 13 bases remained unmatched. Germline CDR1 is SSHAT and CDR2 is FNYEAQ (reference sequence). The CDR3 is 16 residues long.

The J gene is TRBJ1-1, the V gene TRBV19; D gene ambiguous. The CDR3 is 15 amino acids. Germline V gene data show CDR1 as LNHDA and CDR2 as SQIVND (reference sequence). V was trimmed by 8 bases and J by 0 bases, leaving 16 bases between them. The CDR3 here is CASGGTVKMNTEAFF. The CDR3 DNA follows: TGTGCCAGTGGTGGTACAGTTAAAATGAACACTGAAGCTTTCTTT.

The chain employs TRBV13 and TRBJ2-1; TRBD1 might be the D (6 bases). This CDR3 comprises 13 residues. Germline-derived CDR1 and CDR2 are PRHDT and FYEKMQ (reference sequence). V was cut by 3 bases and J by 6 bases, with 9 bases left in between. In DNA, the CDR3 is TGTGCCAGCAGCTTTACAGGGAGCAATGAGCAGTTCTTC. Amino acids: CASSFTGSNEQFF.

CDR3: CASSLTHSNQPQHF. DNA of the CDR3: TGTGCCAGTAGCCTGACTCATAGCAATCAGCCCCAGCATTTT. The chain recombines TRBV19 with TRBJ1-5; D gene uncertain. The V gene's germline CDR1 is LNHDA and CDR2 SQIVND (reference sequence). The V and J ends lost 6 bases and 0 bases respectively, with 9 bases between them. This CDR3 contains 14 residues.

This chain connects TRBV14 to TRBJ1-1, with TRBD1 identical over 7 bases. Germline CDR1 and CDR2: SGHDN and FVKESK. The CDR3 is 16 amino acids. V was clipped by 3 bases and J by 4 bases; unmatched bases: 11. CDR3 residues: CASSHVRGKAGTEAFF. The CDR3, as DNA: TGTGCCAGCAGCCACGTCAGGGGGAAGGCGGGCACTGAAGCTTTCTTT.

The rearrangement links TRBV7-8 to TRBJ1-5; 10 bases fit TRBD1. The V segment lost 0 bases and the J segment 10 bases; nucleotides outside the gene matches: 12. Germline V gene data show CDR1 as SGHVS and CDR2 as FQNEAQ. This CDR3 is 17 amino acids long. CDR3 residues: CASSLAHRQGAKVPQHF. The CDR3 nucleotides are TGTGCCAGCAGCTTAGCGCACCGACAGGGGGCGAAGGTACCCCAGCATTTT.

The V and J genes are TRBV7-9 and TRBJ1-2; tentatively, D is TRBD1 (5 bases). The V gene's germline CDR1 is SEHNR and CDR2 FQNEAQ (reference sequence). This CDR3 spans 17 amino acids. Trimming took off 5 bases at V and 2 bases at J, with 21 bases between the two ends. CDR3 bases: TGTGCCAGCAGCCCATTACCTCAGGGAAGTAGCAACTATGGCTACACCTTC. Its protein product is CASSPLPQGSSNYGYTF.

The rearrangement joins TRBV7-2 to TRBJ2-1; D perhaps matches TRBD1 (6 bases). V was clipped by 1 base and J by 5 bases, with 18 bases between them. Germline V gene data show CDR1 as SGHTA and CDR2 as FQGNSA. CDR3 size: 17 residues. The CDR3 region has the DNA TGTGCCAGCAGCTTAGGGCAGGGGCGGGCATCAAACAATGAGCAGTTCTTC. It is translated as CASSLGQGRASNNEQFF. Filled out from reference TRBV7-2 and TRBJ2-1, the complete variable domain reads GAGVSQSPSNKVTEKGKDVELRCDPISGHTALYWYRQSLGQGLEFLIYFQGNSAPDKSGLPSDRFSAERTGGSVSTLTIQRTQQEDSAVYLCASSLGQGRASNNEQFFGPGTRLTVL.

This chain links TRBV6-1 with TRBJ1-2, with D uncertain. CDR1 and CDR2 from the germline V gene are MNHNS and SASEGT. The CDR3 covers 14 residues. Between the trimmed V and J ends, which lost 7 bases and 7 bases, there was a span of 19 bases. The CDR3 region is CASTNRLESGGYTF. The CDR3 DNA reads as TGTGCCAGCACCAACCGTTTGGAATCGGGTGGCTACACCTTC.

The chain couples TRBV5-1 to TRBJ2-1; D perhaps matches TRBD1 (5 bases). The V gene lost 7 bases and the J gene lost 11 bases, with 16 bases spanning the gap. CDR3 length: 12 residues. In germline, CDR1 is SGHRS, CDR2 YFSETQ. Here the CDR3 DNA reads TGCGCCAGCCGATTAGGGGCACGCCAGCAGTTCTTC. Encoded protein: CASRLGARQQFF. Full variable domain (rest looked up from reference TRBV5-1 and TRBJ2-1): KAGVTQTPRYLIKTRGQQVTLSCSPISGHRSVSWYQQTPGQGLQFLFEYFSETQRNKGNFPGRFSGRQFSNSRSEMNVSTLELGDSALYLCASRLGARQQFFGPGTRLTVL.

The rearrangement joins TRBV28 to TRBJ1-1, with D perhaps TRBD1 (6 bases). CDR1 and CDR2 from the germline V gene are MDHEN and SYDVKM. V lost 6 bases and J lost 3, with 17 bases in between. CDR3 length: 15 residues. The CDR3 here is CASSHPTGRDTEAFF. The CDR3 DNA sequence: TGTGCCAGCAGCCATCCCACAGGGAGGGACACTGAAGCTTTCTTT.

The rearrangement links TRBV7-3 to TRBJ2-1; no reliable D call. The CDR3 is 15 amino acids. CDR1 and CDR2 from the germline V gene are SGHTA and FQGTGA. Between the trimmed V and J ends, which lost 1 base and 3 bases, there was a span of 10 bases. The CDR3 spells CASSLMASVYNEQFF. The CDR3 nucleotides read TGTGCCAGCAGCTTAATGGCAAGCGTCTACAATGAGCAGTTCTTC.

V is TRBV4-1 and J is TRBJ2-2; 9 bases agree with TRBD1. Germline V gives CDR1 MGHRA, CDR2 YSYEKL. This CDR3 has 15 amino acids. V was clipped by 7 bases and J by 5 bases; unmatched bases: 8. DNA for the CDR3: TGCGCCAGCACCTTTACAGGGGGCGGAACCGGGGAGCTGTTTTTT. Translated: CASTFTGGGTGELFF.

J is TRBJ2-7 and V is TRBV4-2; 9 bases are a match to TRBD2. The CDR3 loop spans 18 amino acids. Germline V lookup: CDR1 LGHNA, CDR2 YNFKEQ. With 0 bases clipped from V and 2 bases from J, the junction kept 11 bases outside the gene matches. CDR3 sequence: CASSQDTIAGAPPYEQYF. CDR3 sequence (DNA): TGTGCCAGCAGCCAAGATACGATAGCGGGGGCCCCCCCCTACGAGCAGTACTTC.

In this sample, this clone turned up once. The chain employs TRBV27 and TRBJ2-7; maybe TRBD2 (6 bases). V was clipped by 5 bases and J by 1 base, with 9 bases between them. Germline V gene sequence: CDR1 MNHEY, CDR2 SMNVEV (reference sequence). CDR3 size: 13 residues. The CDR3 protein is CASSGGDSYEQYF. The CDR3 coding sequence is TGTGCCAGCAGTGGCGGGGATTCCTACGAGCAGTACTTC.

The V call is TRBV30, the J call TRBJ1-2; D gene ambiguous. This CDR3 region has 13 residues. The germline CDR1 and CDR2 sequences are GTSNPN and SVGIG (reference sequence). V lost 1 base and J 8 bases, leaving 14 bases between the germline ends. The CDR3 coding sequence is TGTGCCTGGAGTGGGGCCAACGCCGCGGGCTACACCTTC. Amino acid sequence: CAWSGANAAGYTF.

V gene TRBV27 combines with J gene TRBJ2-3; D gene uncertain. This CDR3 contains 12 residues. CDR1 is MNHEY, CDR2 SMNVEV, per germline (reference sequence). V gave up 8 bases and J gave up 5 bases, with 11 bases separating them. CDR3 protein: CASSRLRDTQYF. The CDR3 region has the DNA TGTGCCAGCTCTAGATTGAGAGATACGCAGTATTTT.

As for this clone: In the same sample, other DNA sequences code for this CDR3. This sequence joins TRBV7-7 and TRBJ2-5, with 7 bases fitting TRBD2. The germline V gene has CDR1 SSHAT and CDR2 FNYEAQ (reference sequence). There are 16 residues in the CDR3. Trimming took 0 bases from V and 3 from J; bases not matched to a gene: 7. This CDR3 reads CASSLAPSGGKETQYF. The DNA of the CDR3 is TGTGCCAGCAGCTTAGCCCCGTCCGGGGGGAAAGAGACCCAGTACTTC. Full variable domain (remainder filled in from reference TRBV7-7 and TRBJ2-5): GAGVSQSPRYKVTKRGQDVTLRCDPISSHATLYWYQQALGQGPEFLTYFNYEAQPDKSGLPSDRFSAERPEGSISTLTIQRTEQRDSAMYRCASSLAPSGGKETQYFGPGTRLLVL.

V usage is TRBV9 and J usage is TRBJ1-1; TRBD1 matches at 8 bases. CDR3 length equals 13 residues. The V and J ends lost 5 bases and 4 bases, in that order; junction bases with no gene match: 4. Germline V gene lookup returns CDR1 SGDLS and CDR2 YYNGEE. CDR3 bases: TGTGCCAGCAGTCGCACAGGGGGCACTGAAGCTTTCTTT. Translated, it gives CASSRTGGTEAFF.

This chain joins TRBV6-5 and TRBJ2-4; the D gene is possibly TRBD2 (5 bases). Germline V gene sequence: CDR1 MNHEY, CDR2 SVGAGI. The V gene lost 4 bases and the J gene lost 8 bases, with 12 bases spanning the gap. CDR3 length: 13 residues. This CDR3 is CASSSGDVHIQYF. CDR3 DNA sequence: TGTGCCAGCAGTTCCGGGGATGTGCACATTCAGTACTTC.